This entry lists 7 T cell receptor beta chains sequenced from one sample in a study of blood T cell repertoires in COVID-19 (dated by TCRdb to 2019 to 2021). The protocol used for the library was the immunoSEQ multiplex PCR assay. TCRdb re-hosts the immuneACCESS table, in-frame sequences only. Its copies lack some clones; in the studies checked, an unresolved V gene accounts for under half of them, and the cause for the rest is not known. The table for this sample lists around 340,000 clones; roughly 89% of them were counted only once. The top ten constitute 3.9% of the sample. The specimen was peripheral blood. These receptor sequences come from a woman between 55 and 75 years old with COVID-19, enrolled during active disease.

The genes are TRBV19 and TRBJ2-3, with 8 bases lining up with TRBD2. V lost 7 bases to trimming and J lost 2 bases; unmatched junction nucleotides: 5. There are 14 residues in the CDR3. Germline V gene data show CDR1 as LNHDA and CDR2 as SQIVND (reference sequence). The CDR3 reads CASKRGITTDTQYF. DNA for the CDR3: TGTGCCAGTAAGCGGGGGATCACCACAGATACGCAGTATTTT.

V usage is TRBV9 and J usage is TRBJ1-2; D not certain. Trimming cost V 5 bases and J 0 bases, with 8 bases left between them. The V gene's germline CDR1 is SGDLS and CDR2 YYNGEE. The CDR3 has 13 amino acids. The CDR3 DNA follows: TGTGCCAGCAGTCTAGGAGCTAACTATGGCTACACCTTC. Amino acids: CASSLGANYGYTF.

The chain is built from TRBV4-1 and TRBJ2-7, with TRBD1 matching 9 bases. The length of the CDR3 is 16 residues. Germline V gives CDR1 MGHRA, CDR2 YSYEKL. V shed 7 bases and J 4 bases; nucleotides not matched to a gene: 14. The CDR3 DNA sequence: TGCGCCAGCACCAGAGGGCGGGACAGGGAGCGATACGAGCAGTACTTC. Amino acid sequence: CASTRGRDRERYEQYF.

The rearrangement links TRBV7-3 to TRBJ2-1; TRBD2 matches 8 bases. Germline V CDR1 and CDR2: SGHTA, FQGTGA. Unmatched junction bases numbered 7, after V lost 3 bases and J lost 6 bases. CDR3 length equals 15 residues. The DNA of the CDR3 is TGTGCCAGCAGCTTGGGGACTAGGTCTTCCAATGAGCAGTTCTTC. This encodes CASSLGTRSSNEQFF.

The CDR3 DNA is TGTGCCAGCAGTTTCACAGGGTATGAGCAGTTCTTC. Translating gives CASSFTGYEQFF. The rearrangement uses TRBV27 and TRBJ2-1; weak D call: TRBD1 (6 bases). The length of the CDR3 is 12 residues. Per germline, CDR1 MNHEY and CDR2 SMNVEV (reference sequence). The V gene lost 3 bases and the J gene lost 8 bases, with 8 bases spanning the gap.

This rearrangement joins TRBV9 to TRBJ1-1, with 7 bases lining up with TRBD1. The trim removed 3 bases at V and 0 bases at J, leaving 5 bases unmatched. Germline V gene data show CDR1 as SGDLS and CDR2 as YYNGEE. The CDR3 has 15 residues. Here the CDR3 DNA reads TGTGCCAGCAGCGGATGGGACAGCATGAACACTGAAGCTTTCTTT. This codes for CASSGWDSMNTEAFF.

This rearrangement joins TRBV2 to TRBJ1-2, with D unclear. Trimming cost V 9 bases and J 0 bases, with 14 bases left between them. The CDR3 has 14 amino acids. CDR1 is SNHLY, CDR2 FYNNEI, per germline. DNA for the CDR3: TGTGCCAGTTCCCTTTACGGAGCTAACTATGGCTACACCTTC. Amino acids: CASSLYGANYGYTF.